This TCR beta chain was sequenced during a study of T-cell reconstitution after alpha-beta-depleted transplantation in children. Per the germline V gene, CDR1 is SGHDT and CDR2 is YYEEEE. V lost 0 bases and J lost 3, with 10 bases in between. The CDR3 runs to 14 residues. Ten or more counts support this clonotype. TCRbeta library preparation incorporated unique molecular identifiers. One entry per CDR3 protein results from TCRdb running MiXCR on the PCR reads. Among about 640,000 distinct CDR3 sequences listed, 16% were seen once. This sequence originates from a human donor who donated a stem cell graft to a child with acute myeloid leukemia. Sequences were derived from PBMCs from the stem cell graft donor, sampled from the stem cell graft. J is TRBJ2-7 and V is TRBV5-6; D possibly matches TRBD1 or TRBD2 (5 bases each). CDR3 residues: CASSLVGTDYEQYF. The CDR3 region has the DNA TGTGCCAGCAGCTTGGTTGGGACCGACTACGAGCAGTACTTC.